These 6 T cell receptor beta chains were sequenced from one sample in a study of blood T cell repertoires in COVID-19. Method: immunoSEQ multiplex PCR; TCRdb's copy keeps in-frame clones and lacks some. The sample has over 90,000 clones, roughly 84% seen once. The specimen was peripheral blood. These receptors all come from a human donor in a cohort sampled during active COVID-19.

The CDR3 DNA follows: TGTGCCAGCAAATGGACCGGGACAGGGGGGACTGAAGCTTTCTTT. Its protein is CASKWTGTGGTEAFF. The V and J genes are TRBV2 and TRBJ1-1; TRBD1 matches 11 bases. Germline V gene data show CDR1 as SNHLY and CDR2 as FYNNEI. V was clipped by 7 bases and J by 5 bases; unmatched bases: 9. The CDR3 is 15 residues long.

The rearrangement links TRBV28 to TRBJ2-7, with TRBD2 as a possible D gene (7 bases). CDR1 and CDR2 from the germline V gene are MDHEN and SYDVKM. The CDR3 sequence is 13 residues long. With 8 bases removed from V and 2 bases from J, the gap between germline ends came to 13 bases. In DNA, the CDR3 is TGTGCCAGCGAAGGGGGGGGGCCCTACGAGCAGTACTTC. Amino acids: CASEGGGPYEQYF.

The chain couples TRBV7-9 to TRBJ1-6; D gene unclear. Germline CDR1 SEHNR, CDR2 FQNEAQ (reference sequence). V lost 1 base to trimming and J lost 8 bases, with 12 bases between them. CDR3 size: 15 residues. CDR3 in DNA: TGTGCCAGCAGCTTAGGGGAGGTTTGGGATTCACCCCTCCACTTT. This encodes CASSLGEVWDSPLHF. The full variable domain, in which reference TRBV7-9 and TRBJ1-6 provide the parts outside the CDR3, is DTGVSQNPRHKITKRGQNVTFRCDPISEHNRLYWYRQTLGQGPEFLTYFQNEAQLEKSRLLSDRFSAERPKGSFSTLEIQRTEQGDSAMYLCASSLGEVWDSPLHFGNGTRLTVT.

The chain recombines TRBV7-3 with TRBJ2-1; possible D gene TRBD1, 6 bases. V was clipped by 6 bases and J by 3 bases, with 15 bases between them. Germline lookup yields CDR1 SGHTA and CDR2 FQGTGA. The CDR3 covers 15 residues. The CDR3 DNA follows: TGTGCCAGCAGTCGGGGACATCCCGACTACAATGAGCAGTTCTTC. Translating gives CASSRGHPDYNEQFF.

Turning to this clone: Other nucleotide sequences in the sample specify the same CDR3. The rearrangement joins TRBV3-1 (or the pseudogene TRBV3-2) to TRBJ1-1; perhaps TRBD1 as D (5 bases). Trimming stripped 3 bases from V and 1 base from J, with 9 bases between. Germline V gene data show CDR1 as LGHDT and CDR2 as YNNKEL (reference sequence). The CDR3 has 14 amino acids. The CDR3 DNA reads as TGTGCCAGCAGCCAGACCGGGGGGAACACTGAAGCTTTCTTT. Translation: CASSQTGGNTEAFF.

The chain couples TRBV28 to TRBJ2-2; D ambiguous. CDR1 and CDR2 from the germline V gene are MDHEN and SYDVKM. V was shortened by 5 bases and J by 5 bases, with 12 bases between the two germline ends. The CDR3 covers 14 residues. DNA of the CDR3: TGTGCCAGCAGTCTTCCGTTGCGGACCGGGGAGCTGTTTTTT. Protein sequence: CASSLPLRTGELFF. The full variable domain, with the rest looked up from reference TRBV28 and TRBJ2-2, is DVKVTQSSRYLVKRTGEKVFLECVQDMDHENMFWYRQDPGLGLRLIYFSYDVKMKEKGDIPEGYSVSREKKERFSLILESASTNQTSMYLCASSLPLRTGELFFGEGSRLTVL.